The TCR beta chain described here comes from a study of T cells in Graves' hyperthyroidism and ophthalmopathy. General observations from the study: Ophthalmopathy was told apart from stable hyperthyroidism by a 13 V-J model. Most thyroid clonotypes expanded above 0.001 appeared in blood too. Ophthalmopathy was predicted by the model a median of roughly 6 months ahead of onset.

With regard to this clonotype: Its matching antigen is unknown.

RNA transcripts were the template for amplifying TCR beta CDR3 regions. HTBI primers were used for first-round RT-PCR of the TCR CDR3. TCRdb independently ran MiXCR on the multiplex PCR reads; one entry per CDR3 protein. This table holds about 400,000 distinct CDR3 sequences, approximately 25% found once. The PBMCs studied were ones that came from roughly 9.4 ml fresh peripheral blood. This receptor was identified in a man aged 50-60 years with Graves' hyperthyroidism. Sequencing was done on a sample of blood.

As DNA, the CDR3 is TGTGCCAGCAGCCAAGATCAACGGGCCAATGAGCAGTTCTTC. It is translated as CASSQDQRANEQFF. The rearrangement joins TRBV3-1 to TRBJ2-1; unclear D gene. With 0 bases removed from V and 6 bases from J, the gap between germline ends came to 9 bases. Germline assignment: CDR1 LGHDT and CDR2 YNNKEL (reference sequence). The CDR3 spans 14 residues.